Reported below is one T cell receptor (beta chain). Its antigen remains unidentified. TCRdb keeps only in-frame clones here, not all; method: immunoSEQ multiplex PCR. Here the sample spans some 100,000 clones, around 90% being singletons. CDR1 and CDR2 from the germline V gene are SGHTA and FQGNSA. V trimming: 7 bases; J trimming: 2 bases; junction bases outside the gene matches: 8. CDR3 length: 15 amino acids. The data were taken from a study of siplizumab effects on memory and regulatory T cells. Study-level results: In unstimulated cells, naive T cells appeared more diverse than memory T cells and seemed major alloresponse contributors. Researchers could map only a minor fraction of alloreactive clones to unstimulated subsets. Alloreactive sequences traceable to unstimulated CD4+ memory cells were significantly reduced by siplizumab.

The source is a human donor in good health. The chain joins TRBV7-2 to TRBJ1-2; 9 nucleotides agree with TRBD1. Sequenced material: CD4+ T cells sorted from blood. In DNA form, the CDR3 reads TGTGCCAGCAACCCAAGGACAGGGGCCAACTATGGCTACACCTTC. Amino acids: CASNPRTGANYGYTF.